The clone carrying this T cell receptor beta chain appeared many times. What it binds is not known. The data originate from a study of human T cells and chemical hapten exposure. On the study more broadly: The sensitizer, 2% DPC, was used on around 2 cm by around 2 cm of upper inner arm skin. On the upper back, patch tests were applied with 0.01% DPC and read at 6 days. Notes on the study in general: The donor cohort had alopecia, so its immune response may not match that of healthy people.

TCRdb ran MiXCR on the RACE reads and lists one entry per CDR3 protein. Of 71,000 or so distinct CDR3 sequences listed, 9.8% are singletons. Trimming shortened V by 1 base and J by 4 bases, and 6 bases separated the two germline ends. The germline gives CDR1 SGHKS, CDR2 YYEKEE (reference sequence). The CDR3 spans 12 residues. As for time point: patch test 1, 2 weeks after DPC sensitization. The treatment: therapeutic diphenylcyclopropenone sensitization with weekly scalp DPC. Extraction yielded total RNA from whole blood (unfractionated). This specimen was whole blood, taken in connection with sensitization to the hapten diphenylcyclopropenone (DPC). The sequence was obtained from a woman between 40 and 50 years old with alopecia areata. Some clones in this sample may be carry-over from other donors' samples. This chain uses TRBV5-5 with TRBJ2-7; D not resolved. Written as DNA, the CDR3 is TGTGCCAGCAGCTTGCTTGTTTACGAGCAGTACTTC. It translates to CASSLLVYEQYF.